This entry lists 26 T cell receptor beta chains sequenced from one sample in a study of shared clonotypes between healthy human individuals. Naive CD8 isolation took CD45RO-negative cells positively selected for CCR7 and excluded terminally differentiated effector memory CD45RA+ cells. Some clones are missing from TCRdb's copy, which holds only in-frame ones; the method was immunoSEQ multiplex PCR. The sample gives about 1,800,000 clones, about 95% of which show up once; approximately 1% is in the top ten. The sequenced sample was naive CD8+ T cells sorted from blood. These receptors were taken from a man younger than 30 in good health.

The rearrangement links TRBV10-2 to TRBJ1-5; 7 bases agree with TRBD1. V lost 2 bases to trimming and J lost 7 bases; unmatched junction nucleotides: 8. Germline V lookup: CDR1 WSHSY, CDR2 SAAADI. The CDR3 loop spans 15 amino acids. The CDR3 region is CASSELAGGEQPQHF. CDR3 coding DNA: TGCGCCAGCAGTGAGCTGGCAGGGGGAGAACAGCCCCAGCATTTT.

The chain couples TRBV4-1 to TRBJ2-7, with 9 bases fitting TRBD1. V shed 2 bases, J shed 5 bases, and the junction held 10 bases outside the gene matches. From germline, CDR1 is MGHRA and CDR2 YSYEKL. The CDR3 sequence is 16 residues long. The CDR3, as DNA: TGCGCCAGCAGCCAAACTCCCGGGACAGGGATTGACGAGCAGTACTTC. This codes for CASSQTPGTGIDEQYF.

The count of this clone is one. Other nucleotide sequences from this sample produce the same CDR3. This chain uses TRBV6-5 with TRBJ2-7; D may be TRBD2 (6 bases). V lost 0 bases and J lost 2, with 8 bases in between. The CDR3 loop spans 14 amino acids. Germline V gene sequence: CDR1 MNHEY, CDR2 SVGAGI. CDR3 DNA sequence: TGTGCCAGCAGTTACTCGGGGGGAACCTACGAGCAGTACTTC. Amino acids: CASSYSGGTYEQYF.

A word on this clone: At the DNA level, this CDR3 is encoded by other sequences in the same sample as well. The gene calls are TRBV27 and TRBJ1-5; possibly TRBD1 for D (6 bases). This CDR3 is 16 amino acids long. Germline V gene data show CDR1 as MNHEY and CDR2 as SMNVEV (reference sequence). The V gene lost 0 bases and the J gene lost 4 bases, with 13 bases spanning the gap. The CDR3, as DNA: TGTGCCAGCAGTTTATCGGCAGGGGAATTTAATCAGCCCCAGCATTTT. This codes for CASSLSAGEFNQPQHF.

This chain connects TRBV4-1 to TRBJ1-5; D not certain. V gave up 5 bases and J gave up 7 bases, with 21 bases separating them. The CDR3 is 16 residues long. CDR1 is MGHRA, CDR2 YSYEKL, per germline. The CDR3 DNA reads as TGCGCCAGCAGCGCTCAGCGGCGAGGGCTGGACCAGCCCCAGCATTTT. It encodes CASSAQRRGLDQPQHF.

The rearrangement links TRBV4-3 to TRBJ2-2; no firm D call. The ends were cut back, 1 base at V and 7 bases at J, with 4 bases in the middle. Germline loops: CDR1 LGHNA, CDR2 YSLEER. This CDR3 is built from 12 residues. In DNA, the CDR3 is TGCGCCAGCAGCCAAGGGAACGGGGAGCTGTTTTTT. Its protein product is CASSQGNGELFF.

This sequence joins TRBV10-1 and TRBJ1-1, with no clear D. Germline CDR1 WNHNN, CDR2 SYGVQD (reference sequence). V gave up 3 bases and J gave up 4 bases, with 9 bases separating them. The CDR3 totals 13 residues. The CDR3 is CASSDRGGTEAFF. CDR3 DNA: TGCGCCAGCAGTGATCGGGGAGGCACTGAAGCTTTCTTT.

The rearrangement uses TRBV30 and TRBJ1-5; TRBD1 might be the D (6 bases). V lost 0 bases to trimming and J lost 4 bases, with 13 bases between them. The CDR3 has 15 amino acids. Germline assignment: CDR1 GTSNPN and CDR2 SVGIG (reference sequence). For the CDR3, the DNA is TGTGCCTGGAGTGTACCGACAGGAGCTAATCAGCCCCAGCATTTT. Its translation is CAWSVPTGANQPQHF. Based on the CDR3 plus reference TRBV30 and TRBJ1-5, the full variable domain is SQTIHQWPATLVQPVGSPLSLECTVEGTSNPNLYWYRQAAGRGLQLLFYSVGIGQISSEVPQNLSASRPQDRQFILSSKKLLLSDSGFYLCAWSVPTGANQPQHFGDGTRLSIL.

V is TRBV5-1 and J is TRBJ2-7; D might be TRBD1 or TRBD2, each matching 6 bases. CDR3 size: 15 residues. Germline V gene data show CDR1 as SGHRS and CDR2 as YFSETQ. Trimming left V 3 bases short and J 3 bases short, with 16 bases between. CDR3 region: CASSSAGQIVYEQYF. CDR3 sequence (DNA): TGCGCCAGCAGCTCCGCGGGACAAATAGTCTACGAGCAGTACTTC. The full variable domain, its missing parts supplied by reference TRBV5-1 and TRBJ2-7, is KAGVTQTPRYLIKTRGQQVTLSCSPISGHRSVSWYQQTPGQGLQFLFEYFSETQRNKGNFPGRFSGRQFSNSRSEMNVSTLELGDSALYLCASSSAGQIVYEQYFGPGTRLTVT.

The rearrangement uses TRBV11-2 and TRBJ2-3; 12 bases align to TRBD1. Germline V gene sequence: CDR1 SGHAT, CDR2 FQNNGV. The CDR3 has 16 residues. After removal of 3 bases from V and 4 bases from J, the junction contained 5 bases not matched to a gene. CDR3 DNA: TGTGCCAGCAGCTTTATTGGGACAGGGGGCTCAGATACGCAGTATTTT. Protein: CASSFIGTGGSDTQYF.

The J gene is TRBJ2-5, the V gene TRBV7-9; 10 bases are a match to TRBD2. Germline values: CDR1 SEHNR, CDR2 FQNEAQ (reference sequence). V shed 4 bases, J shed 1 base, and the junction held 3 bases outside the gene matches. The CDR3 is 15 amino acids. The CDR3 nucleotides read TGTGCCAGCAGCTCCGGGACTAGCGCCCAAGAGACCCAGTACTTC. The encoded protein is CASSSGTSAQETQYF.

The V and J genes are TRBV13 and TRBJ2-1; 9 bases line up with TRBD2. Germline V lookup: CDR1 PRHDT, CDR2 FYEKMQ (reference sequence). V shed 3 bases and J 6 bases; nucleotides not matched to a gene: 12. The CDR3 length is 17 residues. The CDR3 DNA follows: TGTGCCAGCAGCTTGGGCCTACAACTAGCGGGCCTCAATGAGCAGTTCTTC. Translating it yields CASSLGLQLAGLNEQFF.

As to this clone: A junction end diverges from the germline sequence, so it may reflect a read error. This rearrangement joins TRBV2 to TRBJ2-7; D is unclear. The CDR3 has 11 residues. Per germline, CDR1 SNHLY and CDR2 FYNNEI. The CDR3 sequence: CASIESYEQYF. CDR3 nucleotide sequence: TGTGCCAGCATTGAATCCTACGAGCAGTACTTC.

This clone was seen once. The rearrangement links TRBV27 to TRBJ2-3, with 7 bases lining up with TRBD1. CDR1 is MNHEY, CDR2 SMNVEV, per germline (reference sequence). V shed 7 bases, J shed 6 bases, and the junction held 10 bases outside the gene matches. The length of the CDR3 is 14 residues. The CDR3 region is CASTKSTGPDTQYF. The CDR3 nucleotides are TGTGCCAGCACGAAATCGACAGGGCCGGATACGCAGTATTTT.

Remarks on this clone: Other nucleotide sequences in the sample specify the same CDR3. The chain carries TRBV5-1 and TRBJ1-1; D is uncertain. Deletions cut 4 bases from V and 2 bases from J, with 9 bases between. The germline V gene has CDR1 SGHRS and CDR2 YFSETQ. This CDR3 region has 13 residues. Written as DNA, the CDR3 is TGCGCCAGCAGCCTGACGGCCAACACTGAAGCTTTCTTT. This sequence encodes CASSLTANTEAFF.

This sequence joins TRBV6-1 and TRBJ2-1; no clear D. V was shortened by 1 base and J by 5 bases, with 12 bases between the two germline ends. Germline CDR1 reads MNHNS; CDR2 reads SASEGT. The CDR3 spans 15 residues. The CDR3: CASSEGDHLNNEQFF. The CDR3 nucleotides are TGTGCCAGCAGTGAAGGGGATCATTTAAACAATGAGCAGTTCTTC.

The chain has TRBV9 and TRBJ1-2; 8 bases align to TRBD1. V lost 3 bases to trimming and J lost 3 bases; unmatched junction nucleotides: 1. Germline assignment: CDR1 SGDLS and CDR2 YYNGEE. CDR3 size: 13 residues. The CDR3 DNA is TGTGCCAGCAGCGAACAGGGGGACTATGGCTACACCTTC. Translated: CASSEQGDYGYTF.

The chain employs TRBV7-9 and TRBJ1-1; possibly TRBD1 for D (6 bases). Trimming removed 8 bases from V and 0 bases from J, with 10 bases in between. The CDR3 loop spans 13 amino acids. Germline-derived CDR1 and CDR2 are SEHNR and FQNEAQ (reference sequence). The CDR3 region is CASPGQLNTEAFF. Written as DNA, the CDR3 is TGTGCCAGCCCGGGACAACTGAACACTGAAGCTTTCTTT.

In the case of this clone: The same CDR3 arises from other DNA sequences in this sample as well. CDR3 residues: CASSLGGGTEAFF. The CDR3 DNA reads TGTGCCAGCAGCTTGGGGGGCGGCACTGAAGCTTTCTTT. The V gene is TRBV5-5, the J gene TRBJ1-1; perhaps TRBD1 as D (5 bases). CDR3 length: 13 residues. Germline CDR1 reads SGHKS; CDR2 reads YYEKEE (reference sequence). The V and J ends lost 0 bases and 4 bases respectively, with 7 bases between them.

This rearrangement joins TRBV28 to TRBJ2-7, with D maybe TRBD1 (5 bases). The CDR3 is made up of 14 amino acids. The V and J ends lost 2 bases and 3 bases respectively, with 11 bases between them. Germline CDR1 and CDR2: MDHEN and SYDVKM. The CDR3: CASSLGALNYEQYF. The CDR3 nucleotides read TGTGCCAGCAGTTTAGGGGCCTTAAACTACGAGCAGTACTTC.

J is TRBJ1-1 and V is TRBV5-6, with no clear D. The CDR3 is 12 residues long. V lost 2 bases to trimming and J lost 5 bases, with 7 bases between them. Germline V CDR1 and CDR2: SGHDT, YYEEEE. DNA for the CDR3: TGTGCCAGCAGCTTTGATGGAACTGAAGCTTTCTTT. Translating it yields CASSFDGTEAFF. The variable domain in full, with the rest retrieved from reference TRBV5-6 and TRBJ1-1, is DAGVTQSPTHLIKTRGQQVTLRCSPKSGHDTVSWYQQALGQGPQFIFQYYEEEERQRGNFPDRFSGHQFPNYSSELNVNALLLGDSALYLCASSFDGTEAFFGQGTRLTVV.

CDR3 region: CASSWLPNYGYTF. DNA of the CDR3: TGTGCCAGCAGTTGGTTGCCTAACTATGGCTACACCTTC. This chain connects TRBV28 to TRBJ1-2; no firm D call. CDR3 length: 13 residues. Germline lookup yields CDR1 MDHEN and CDR2 SYDVKM. The V end lost 4 bases, the J end lost 0 bases, and 6 bases lay between the germline ends.

The chain is built from TRBV28 and TRBJ1-3, with D hard to call. Between the trimmed V and J ends, which lost 4 bases and 0 bases, there was a span of 16 bases. The CDR3 runs to 17 residues. Germline V gives CDR1 MDHEN, CDR2 SYDVKM. The CDR3: CASSSHSRIFSGNTIYF. The DNA for the CDR3 is TGTGCCAGCAGTTCCCACTCCAGGATTTTCTCTGGAAACACCATATATTTT.

This clone was recorded once. V gene TRBV14 combines with J gene TRBJ2-1; D gene uncertain. Per the germline V gene, CDR1 is SGHDN and CDR2 is FVKESK. The CDR3 runs 12 residues. V gave up 4 bases and J gave up 4 bases, with 5 bases separating them. CDR3 sequence (DNA): TGTGCCAGCAGCCGCTATTACAATGAGCAGTTCTTC. Translating it yields CASSRYYNEQFF.

The chain recombines TRBV7-8 with TRBJ1-3; D is undetermined. The CDR3 loop spans 16 amino acids. CDR1 is SGHVS, CDR2 FQNEAQ, per germline. Trimming took 1 base from V and 0 from J, leaving 10 bases between them. The DNA for the CDR3 is TGTGCCAGCAGCTTAGGGGGTAAACGCTCTGGAAACACCATATATTTT. Its translation is CASSLGGKRSGNTIYF.

The rearrangement uses TRBV19 and TRBJ2-5, with D unclear. Trimming removed 0 bases from V and 7 bases from J, with 6 bases in between. Germline V gives CDR1 LNHDA, CDR2 SQIVND (reference sequence). The CDR3 is 12 amino acids. CDR3 bases: TGTGCCAGTAGTATAGAGTTGGGGACCCAGTACTTC. Amino acid sequence: CASSIELGTQYF.